This TCR beta chain comes out of a study of regulatory and conventional T cells in RAG deficiency. General study results and limits: Shannon entropy was markedly lower and Simpson indices higher in RAG-deficient patients than control T-cell subsets. In Omenn syndrome, Treg and Tconv repertoires overlapped >85%. Sorted Omenn CD25-high CD127-low cells may not be bona fide Tregs.

The CDR3 sequence is 14 residues long. V lost 2 bases and J lost 4, with 12 bases in between. CDR1 SGHRS and CDR2 YFSETQ come from the germline V gene. Genomic DNA came from blood conventional CD4+ T cells gated CD25-low CD127-high. A word on this clone: Its antigen is still unknown.

Profiling relied on immunoSEQ multiplex PCR, and the TCRdb table lists in-frame clones only, not all of them. The sample has around 30,000 clones; roughly 95% are singletons. This sample was shared with a second study, whose subject was regulatory T cells. This second study notes: Primers: 52 TRBV forward and 13 TRBJ reverse. Skewed V and J usage and few unique V-J pairs marked patient repertoires, most in Tregs.

The rearrangement uses TRBV5-1 and TRBJ1-1; D not resolved. The receptor was derived from a human donor in good health. The sequenced sample consisted of CD25- CD4+ T cells sorted from blood. CDR3 nucleotide sequence: TGCGCCAGCAGCTTCCTAAGTCCGAGCACTGAAGCTTTCTTT. Translating it yields CASSFLSPSTEAFF.